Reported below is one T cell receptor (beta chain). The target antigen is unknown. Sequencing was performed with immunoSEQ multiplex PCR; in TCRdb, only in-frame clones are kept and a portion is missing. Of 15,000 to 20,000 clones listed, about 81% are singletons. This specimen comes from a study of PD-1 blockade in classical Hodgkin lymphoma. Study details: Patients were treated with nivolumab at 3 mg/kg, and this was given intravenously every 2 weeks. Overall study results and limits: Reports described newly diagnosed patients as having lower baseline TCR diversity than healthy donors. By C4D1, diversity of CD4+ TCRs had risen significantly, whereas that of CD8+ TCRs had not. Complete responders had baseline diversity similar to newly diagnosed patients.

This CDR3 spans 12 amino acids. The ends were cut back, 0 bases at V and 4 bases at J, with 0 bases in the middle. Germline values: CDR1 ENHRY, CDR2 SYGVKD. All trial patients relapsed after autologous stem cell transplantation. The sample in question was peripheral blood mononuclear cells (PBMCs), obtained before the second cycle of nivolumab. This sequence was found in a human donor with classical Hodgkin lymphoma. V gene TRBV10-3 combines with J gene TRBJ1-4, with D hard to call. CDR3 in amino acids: CAISESNEKLFF. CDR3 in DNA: TGTGCCATCAGTGAGTCTAATGAAAAACTGTTTTTT.